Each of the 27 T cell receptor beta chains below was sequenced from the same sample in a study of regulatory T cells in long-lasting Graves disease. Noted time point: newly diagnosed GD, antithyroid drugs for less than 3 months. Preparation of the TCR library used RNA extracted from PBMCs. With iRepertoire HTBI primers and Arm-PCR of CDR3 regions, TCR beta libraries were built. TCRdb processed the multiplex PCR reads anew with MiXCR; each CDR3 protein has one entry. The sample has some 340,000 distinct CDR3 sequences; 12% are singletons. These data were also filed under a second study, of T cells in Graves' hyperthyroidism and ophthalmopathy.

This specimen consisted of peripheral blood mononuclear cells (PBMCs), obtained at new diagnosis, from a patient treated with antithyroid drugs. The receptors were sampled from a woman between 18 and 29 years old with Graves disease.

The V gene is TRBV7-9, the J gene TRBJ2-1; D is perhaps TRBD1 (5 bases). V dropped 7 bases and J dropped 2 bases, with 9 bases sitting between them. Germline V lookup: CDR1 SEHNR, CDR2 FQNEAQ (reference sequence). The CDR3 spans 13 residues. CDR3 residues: CASIGATYNEQFF. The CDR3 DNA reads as TGTGCCAGCATAGGGGCTACCTACAATGAGCAGTTCTTC.

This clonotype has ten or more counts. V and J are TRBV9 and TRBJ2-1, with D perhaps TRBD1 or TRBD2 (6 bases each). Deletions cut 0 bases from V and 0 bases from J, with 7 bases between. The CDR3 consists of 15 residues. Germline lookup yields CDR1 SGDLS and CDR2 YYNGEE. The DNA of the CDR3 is TGTGCCAGCAGCGTAGGGGGGGCCTCCTACAATGAGCAGTTCTTC. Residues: CASSVGGASYNEQFF.

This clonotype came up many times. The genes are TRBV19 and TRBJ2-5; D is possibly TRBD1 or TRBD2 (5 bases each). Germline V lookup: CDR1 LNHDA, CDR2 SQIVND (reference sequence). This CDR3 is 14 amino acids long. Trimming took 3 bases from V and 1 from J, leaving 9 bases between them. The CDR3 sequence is CASSIGAVQETQYF. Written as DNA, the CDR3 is TGTGCCAGTAGTATCGGGGCAGTCCAAGAGACCCAGTACTTC.

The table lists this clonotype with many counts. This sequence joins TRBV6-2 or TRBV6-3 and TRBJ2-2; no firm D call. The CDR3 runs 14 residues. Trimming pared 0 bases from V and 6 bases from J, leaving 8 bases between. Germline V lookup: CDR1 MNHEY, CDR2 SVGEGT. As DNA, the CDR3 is TGTGCCAGCAGTTACTCGACTGGGGCCGGGGAGCTGTTTTTT. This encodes CASSYSTGAGELFF.

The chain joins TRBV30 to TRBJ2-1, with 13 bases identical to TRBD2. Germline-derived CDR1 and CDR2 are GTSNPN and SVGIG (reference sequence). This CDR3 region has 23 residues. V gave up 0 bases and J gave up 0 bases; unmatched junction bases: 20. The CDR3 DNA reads TGTGCCTGGAGTGTACCTTTTCTTAACCGACTAGCGGGAGGTTCCCTCTCCTACAATGAGCAGTTCTTC. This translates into CAWSVPFLNRLAGGSLSYNEQFF.

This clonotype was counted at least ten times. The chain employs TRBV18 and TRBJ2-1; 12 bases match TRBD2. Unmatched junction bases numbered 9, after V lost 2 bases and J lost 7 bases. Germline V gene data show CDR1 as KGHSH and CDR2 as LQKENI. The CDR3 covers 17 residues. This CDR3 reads CASSPDRLAGVGNEQFF. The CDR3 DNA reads TGTGCCAGCTCACCAGACAGACTAGCGGGAGTGGGGAATGAGCAGTTCTTC.

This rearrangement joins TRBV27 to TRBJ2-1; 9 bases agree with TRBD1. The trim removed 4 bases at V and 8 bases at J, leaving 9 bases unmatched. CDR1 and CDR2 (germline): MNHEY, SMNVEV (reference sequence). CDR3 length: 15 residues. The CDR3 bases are TGTGCCAGCAGTTCCTTAGGGACAGGGAGGGATGAGCAGTTCTTC. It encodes CASSSLGTGRDEQFF.

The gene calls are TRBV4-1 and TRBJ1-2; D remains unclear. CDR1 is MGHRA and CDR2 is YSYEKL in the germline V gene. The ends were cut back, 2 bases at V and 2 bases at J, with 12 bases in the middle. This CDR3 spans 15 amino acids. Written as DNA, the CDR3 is TGCGCCAGCAGCCAACCTATGACCGGGAACTATGGCTACACCTTC. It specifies CASSQPMTGNYGYTF.

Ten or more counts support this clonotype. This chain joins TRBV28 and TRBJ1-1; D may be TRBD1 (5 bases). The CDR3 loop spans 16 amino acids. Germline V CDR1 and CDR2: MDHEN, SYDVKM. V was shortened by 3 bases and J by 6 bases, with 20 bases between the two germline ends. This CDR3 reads CASSFVAGRVDAEAFF. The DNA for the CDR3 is TGTGCCAGCAGTTTTGTTGCGGGCAGGGTGGACGCTGAAGCTTTCTTT.

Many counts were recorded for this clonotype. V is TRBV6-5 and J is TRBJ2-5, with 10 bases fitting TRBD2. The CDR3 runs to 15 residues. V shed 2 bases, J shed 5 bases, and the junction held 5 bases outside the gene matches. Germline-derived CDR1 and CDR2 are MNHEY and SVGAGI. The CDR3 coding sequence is TGTGCCAGCAGTTACGAGCGGGGGGGGGGGGAGACCCAGTACTTC. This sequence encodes CASSYERGGGETQYF.

In nucleotides, the CDR3 is TGTGCCAGCAGCTTCGGGACTAGCGGGTACAATGAGCAGTTCTTC. Its translation: CASSFGTSGYNEQFF. This rearrangement joins TRBV7-2 to TRBJ2-1; 12 bases align to TRBD2. The length of the CDR3 is 15 residues. Germline loops: CDR1 SGHTA, CDR2 FQGNSA. After removal of 3 bases from V and 4 bases from J, the junction contained 1 base not matched to a gene.

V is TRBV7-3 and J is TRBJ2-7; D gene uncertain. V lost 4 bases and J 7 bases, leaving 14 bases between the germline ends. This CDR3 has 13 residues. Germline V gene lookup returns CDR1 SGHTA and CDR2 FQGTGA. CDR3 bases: TGTGCCAGCAGCTCAGGACCCACGAGGGAGCAGTACTTC. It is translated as CASSSGPTREQYF.

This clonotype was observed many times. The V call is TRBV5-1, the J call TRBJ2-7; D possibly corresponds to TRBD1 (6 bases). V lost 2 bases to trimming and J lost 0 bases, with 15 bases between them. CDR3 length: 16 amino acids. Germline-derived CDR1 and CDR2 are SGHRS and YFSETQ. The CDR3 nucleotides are TGCGCCAGCAGCTTCGGACAGTCCGTAGTCTCCTACGAGCAGTACTTC. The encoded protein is CASSFGQSVVSYEQYF.

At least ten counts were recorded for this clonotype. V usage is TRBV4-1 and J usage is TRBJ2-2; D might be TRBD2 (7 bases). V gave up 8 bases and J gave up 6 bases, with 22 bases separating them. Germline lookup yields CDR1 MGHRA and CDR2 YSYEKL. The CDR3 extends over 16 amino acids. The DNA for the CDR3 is TGCGCCAGCCGAATTGAGGGGGAGGGCCTAGCCGGGGAGCTGTTTTTT. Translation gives CASRIEGEGLAGELFF.

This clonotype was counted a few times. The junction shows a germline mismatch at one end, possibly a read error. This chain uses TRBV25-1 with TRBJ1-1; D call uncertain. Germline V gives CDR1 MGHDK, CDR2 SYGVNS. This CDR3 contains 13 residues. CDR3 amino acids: CASIGNMNTEAFF. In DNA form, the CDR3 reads TGTGCCAGCATTGGAAATATGAACACTGAAGCCTTCTTT.

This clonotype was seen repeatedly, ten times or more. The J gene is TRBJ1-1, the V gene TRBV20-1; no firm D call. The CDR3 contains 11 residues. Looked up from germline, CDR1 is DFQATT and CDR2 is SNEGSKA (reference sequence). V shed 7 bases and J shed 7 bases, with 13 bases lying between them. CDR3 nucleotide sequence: TGCAGTGTCCGCGGGCCCCTTGAAGCTTTCTTT. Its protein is CSVRGPLEAFF.

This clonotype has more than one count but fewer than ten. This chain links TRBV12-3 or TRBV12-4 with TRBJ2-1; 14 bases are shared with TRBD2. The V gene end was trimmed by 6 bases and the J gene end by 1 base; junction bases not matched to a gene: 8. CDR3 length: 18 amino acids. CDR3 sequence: CASRRLAGGPWSYNEQFF. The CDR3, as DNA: TGTGCCAGCAGGCGACTAGCGGGGGGGCCTTGGTCCTACAATGAGCAGTTCTTC.

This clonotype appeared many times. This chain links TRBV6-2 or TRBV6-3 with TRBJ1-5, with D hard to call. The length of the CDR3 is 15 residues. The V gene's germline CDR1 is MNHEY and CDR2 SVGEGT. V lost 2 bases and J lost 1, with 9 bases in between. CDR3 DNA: TGTGCCAGCAGTTACGCGTTGGGCAGCAATCAGCCCCAGCATTTT. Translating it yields CASSYALGSNQPQHF.

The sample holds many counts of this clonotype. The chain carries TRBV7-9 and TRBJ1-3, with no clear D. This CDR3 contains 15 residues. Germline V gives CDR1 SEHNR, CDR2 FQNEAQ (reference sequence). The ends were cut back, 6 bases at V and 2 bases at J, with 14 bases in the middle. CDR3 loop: CASSVEVSPGNTIYF. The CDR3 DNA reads TGTGCCAGCAGTGTAGAGGTGTCGCCTGGAAACACCATATATTTT.

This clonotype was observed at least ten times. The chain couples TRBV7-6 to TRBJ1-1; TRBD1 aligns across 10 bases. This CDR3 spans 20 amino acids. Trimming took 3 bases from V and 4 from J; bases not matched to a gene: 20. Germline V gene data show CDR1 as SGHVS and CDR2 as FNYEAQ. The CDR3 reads CASSFGRAGTGDEVGTEAFF. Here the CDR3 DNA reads TGTGCCAGCAGCTTTGGCAGGGCCGGGACAGGGGATGAAGTGGGCACTGAAGCTTTCTTT.

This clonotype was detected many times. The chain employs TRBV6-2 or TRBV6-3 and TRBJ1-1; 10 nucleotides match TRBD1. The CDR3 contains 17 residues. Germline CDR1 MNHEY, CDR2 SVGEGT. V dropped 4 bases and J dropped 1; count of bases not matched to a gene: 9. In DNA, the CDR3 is TGTGCCAGCAGTTCCCTAGGACAGGGGGTAAGGAACACTGAAGCTTTCTTT. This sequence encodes CASSSLGQGVRNTEAFF.

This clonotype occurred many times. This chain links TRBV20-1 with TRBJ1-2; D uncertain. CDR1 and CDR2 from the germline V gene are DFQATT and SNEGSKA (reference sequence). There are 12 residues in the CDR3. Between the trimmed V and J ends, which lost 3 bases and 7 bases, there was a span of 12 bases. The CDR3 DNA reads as TGCAGTGCTAGGGGTGAGGGAGCTGGCTACACCTTC. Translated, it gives CSARGEGAGYTF.

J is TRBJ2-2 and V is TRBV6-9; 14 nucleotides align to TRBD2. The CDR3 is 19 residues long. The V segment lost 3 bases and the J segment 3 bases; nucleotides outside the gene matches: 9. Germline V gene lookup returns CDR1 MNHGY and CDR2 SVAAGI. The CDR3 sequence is CASSYDGLAGGRDTGELFF. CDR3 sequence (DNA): TGTGCCAGCAGTTACGATGGACTAGCGGGAGGAAGGGACACCGGGGAGCTGTTTTTT.

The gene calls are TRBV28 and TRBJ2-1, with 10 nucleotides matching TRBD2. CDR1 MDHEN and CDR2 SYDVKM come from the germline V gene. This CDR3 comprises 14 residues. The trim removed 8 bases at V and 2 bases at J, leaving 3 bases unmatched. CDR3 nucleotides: TGTGCCAGCCAAGCGGGAGGGCCCTACAATGAGCAGTTCTTC. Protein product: CASQAGGPYNEQFF.

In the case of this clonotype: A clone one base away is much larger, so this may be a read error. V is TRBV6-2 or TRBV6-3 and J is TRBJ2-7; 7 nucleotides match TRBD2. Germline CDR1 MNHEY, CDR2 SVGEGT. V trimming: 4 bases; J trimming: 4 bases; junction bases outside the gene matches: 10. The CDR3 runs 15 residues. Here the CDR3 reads CASSSAGVGRYEQYF. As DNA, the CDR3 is TGTGCCAGCAGTTCCGCGGGAGTGGGGCGTTACGAGCAGTACTTC.

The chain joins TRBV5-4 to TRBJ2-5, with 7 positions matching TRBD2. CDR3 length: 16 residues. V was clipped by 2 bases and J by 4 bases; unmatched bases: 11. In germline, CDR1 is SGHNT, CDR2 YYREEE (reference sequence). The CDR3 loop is CASSLGIAGFGETQYF. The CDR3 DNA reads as TGTGCCAGCAGCTTAGGAATAGCGGGTTTCGGAGAGACCCAGTACTTC.

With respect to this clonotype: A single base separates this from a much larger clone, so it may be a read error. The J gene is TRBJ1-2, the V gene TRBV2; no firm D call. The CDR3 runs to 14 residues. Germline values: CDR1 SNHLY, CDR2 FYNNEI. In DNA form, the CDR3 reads TGTGCCAGCAGTGAGGCGTGGGCAGCTTATGGCTATACCTTC. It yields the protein CASSEAWAAYGYTF.